Shown below are 14 T cell receptor beta chains from a single sample sequenced in a study of long-term antiretroviral therapy in people with HIV. This was the immunoSEQ v3.0 assay at survey level. The table came from immunoSEQ multiplex PCR; TCRdb's copy has only in-frame clones and leaves some out. Here the sample spans fewer than 35,000 clones, roughly 80% being singletons. The sequencing used unsorted PBMCs, collected 2 years after starting antiretroviral therapy. The receptors stem from a woman aged 50 to 60 with HIV.

This clone was seen only once. The chain is built from TRBV19 and TRBJ2-5; 7 bases match TRBD2. Per germline, CDR1 LNHDA and CDR2 SQIVND (reference sequence). V trimming: 9 bases; J trimming: 5 bases; junction bases outside the gene matches: 9. CDR3 length equals 13 residues. Written as DNA, the CDR3 is TGTGCCAGGGGGGTGGGAGGGATGGAGACCCAGTACTTC. This codes for CARGVGGMETQYF.

This chain uses TRBV6-1 with TRBJ2-7; D ambiguous. The V and J ends lost 7 bases and 6 bases respectively, with 13 bases between them. The CDR3 runs to 12 residues. The V gene's germline CDR1 is MNHNS and CDR2 SASEGT. CDR3 in DNA: TGTGCCAGCAACCTCAACTCGGGCGAGCAGTACTTC. This codes for CASNLNSGEQYF.

The chain recombines TRBV9 with TRBJ1-3; D not certain. Trimming cost V 0 bases and J 2 bases, with 6 bases left between them. From germline, CDR1 is SGDLS and CDR2 YYNGEE. The CDR3 spans 14 residues. CDR3 in amino acids: CASSVDTTGNTIYF. DNA of the CDR3: TGTGCCAGCAGCGTAGATACAACTGGAAACACCATATATTTT.

V gene TRBV28 combines with J gene TRBJ2-7; D possibly matches TRBD1 or TRBD2 (5 bases each). The CDR3 sequence is 13 residues long. Germline-derived CDR1 and CDR2 are MDHEN and SYDVKM. Trimming stripped 4 bases from V and 3 bases from J, with 10 bases between. Here the CDR3 reads CASSWGRNYEQYF. CDR3 bases: TGTGCCAGCAGTTGGGGACGGAACTACGAGCAGTACTTC. The full variable domain, completed using reference TRBV28 and TRBJ2-7, is DVKVTQSSRYLVKRTGEKVFLECVQDMDHENMFWYRQDPGLGLRLIYFSYDVKMKEKGDIPEGYSVSREKKERFSLILESASTNQTSMYLCASSWGRNYEQYFGPGTRLTVT.

The chain is built from TRBV6-5 and TRBJ1-2; D ambiguous. Trimming removed 6 bases at V and 2 bases at J, with 7 bases between. Germline V lookup: CDR1 MNHEY, CDR2 SVGAGI. CDR3 length: 12 residues. The CDR3 bases are TGTGCCAGCAGCCGCGGGAACTATGGCTACACCTTC. It codes for CASSRGNYGYTF.

J is TRBJ1-1 and V is TRBV28; D not certain. Germline loops: CDR1 MDHEN, CDR2 SYDVKM. The V and J ends lost 6 bases and 5 bases respectively, with 13 bases between them. CDR3 length: 13 residues. CDR3 nucleotides: TGTGCCAGCAGCCTATTTTTGGTTACTGAAGCTTTCTTT. This sequence encodes CASSLFLVTEAFF.

The chain uses TRBV7-2 and TRBJ2-1; tentatively, D is TRBD1 (5 bases). The CDR3 covers 14 residues. Trimming took off 5 bases at V and 9 bases at J, with 17 bases between the two ends. Looked up from germline, CDR1 is SGHTA and CDR2 is FQGNSA. The CDR3 spells CASSPIGQGAEQFF. The CDR3 bases are TGTGCCAGCAGCCCCATCGGGCAGGGTGCTGAGCAGTTCTTC.

V gene TRBV7-9 combines with J gene TRBJ2-3, with TRBD2 as a possible D gene (6 bases). Germline assignment: CDR1 SEHNR and CDR2 FQNEAQ (reference sequence). V was cut by 3 bases and J by 6 bases, with 10 bases left in between. The CDR3 contains 13 residues. In nucleotides, the CDR3 is TGTGCCAGCAGCTTGACTAGTGTTGATACGCAGTATTTT. This codes for CASSLTSVDTQYF. Looking up the rest from reference TRBV7-9 and TRBJ2-3 gives the full variable domain: DTGVSQNPRHKITKRGQNVTFRCDPISEHNRLYWYRQTLGQGPEFLTYFQNEAQLEKSRLLSDRFSAERPKGSFSTLEIQRTEQGDSAMYLCASSLTSVDTQYFGPGTRLTVL.

J is TRBJ2-2 and V is TRBV10-1; D possibly matches TRBD1 or TRBD2 (5 bases each). The CDR3 runs 13 residues. Deletions cut 6 bases from V and 6 bases from J, with 11 bases between. Germline lookup yields CDR1 WNHNN and CDR2 SYGVQD (reference sequence). CDR3 sequence (DNA): TGCGCCAGCAGGGCAGGGACGTCCGGGGAGCTGTTTTTT. It codes for CASRAGTSGELFF.

The chain employs TRBV7-6 and TRBJ2-7; 8 nucleotides align to TRBD1. This CDR3 region has 14 residues. Germline loops: CDR1 SGHVS, CDR2 FNYEAQ. V lost 2 bases and J lost 5; bases outside the gene matches: 5. The CDR3 DNA sequence: TGTGCCAGCAGCTTAACGGCAGGGGGCAACGAGCAGTACTTC. Its translation: CASSLTAGGNEQYF. Supplemented by reference TRBV7-6 and TRBJ2-7, the full variable domain reads GAGVSQSPRYKVTKRGQDVALRCDPISGHVSLYWYRQALGQGPEFLTYFNYEAQQDKSGLPNDRFSAERPEGSISTLTIQRTEQRDSAMYRCASSLTAGGNEQYFGPGTRLTVT.

The V and J genes are TRBV10-3 and TRBJ2-5; TRBD2 agrees at 13 bases. The trim removed 6 bases at V and 1 base at J, leaving 2 bases unmatched. This CDR3 has 15 residues. In germline, CDR1 is ENHRY, CDR2 SYGVKD. CDR3 in amino acids: CAIRGTSGAQETQYF. The DNA of the CDR3 is TGTGCCATCAGGGGGACTAGCGGGGCCCAAGAGACCCAGTACTTC.

The rearrangement uses TRBV5-1 and TRBJ2-7; D is unresolved. CDR1 SGHRS and CDR2 YFSETQ come from the germline V gene. The CDR3 loop spans 11 amino acids. The germline V and J ends were trimmed by 0 bases and 4 bases, with 2 bases remaining between them. CDR3 residues: CASSLGYEQYF. CDR3 sequence (DNA): TGCGCCAGCAGCTTGGGGTACGAGCAGTACTTC. The whole variable domain, remainder taken from reference TRBV5-1 and TRBJ2-7, is KAGVTQTPRYLIKTRGQQVTLSCSPISGHRSVSWYQQTPGQGLQFLFEYFSETQRNKGNFPGRFSGRQFSNSRSEMNVSTLELGDSALYLCASSLGYEQYFGPGTRLTVT.

The rearrangement links TRBV7-9 to TRBJ2-3; no firm D call. The CDR3 totals 14 residues. Germline CDR1 and CDR2: SEHNR and FQNEAQ (reference sequence). The V end lost 2 bases, the J end lost 6 bases, and 12 bases lay between the germline ends. The CDR3 region has the DNA TGTGCCAGCAGCTTACAGAGCTTAGGGGATACGCAGTATTTT. Its protein product is CASSLQSLGDTQYF.

This rearrangement joins TRBV7-3 to TRBJ2-3; D uncertain. The CDR3 consists of 17 residues. In germline, CDR1 is SGHTA, CDR2 FQGTGA. Trimming shortened V by 2 bases and J by 2 bases, and 17 bases separated the two germline ends. The CDR3 spells CASSLLGSNPSTDTQYF. CDR3 nucleotides: TGTGCCAGCAGCTTATTAGGTAGCAACCCCTCCACAGATACGCAGTATTTT.